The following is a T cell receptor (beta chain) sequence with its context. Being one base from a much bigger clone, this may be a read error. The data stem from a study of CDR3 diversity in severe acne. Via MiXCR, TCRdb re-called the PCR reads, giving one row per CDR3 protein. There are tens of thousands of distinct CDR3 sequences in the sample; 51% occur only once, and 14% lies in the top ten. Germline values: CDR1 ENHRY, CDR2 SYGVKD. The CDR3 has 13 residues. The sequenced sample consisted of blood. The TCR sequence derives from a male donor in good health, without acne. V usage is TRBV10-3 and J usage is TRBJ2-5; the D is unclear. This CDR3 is CAIGEQRSETQYF. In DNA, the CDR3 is TGTGCCATCGGTGAGCAAAGAAGCGAGACCCAGTACTTC.